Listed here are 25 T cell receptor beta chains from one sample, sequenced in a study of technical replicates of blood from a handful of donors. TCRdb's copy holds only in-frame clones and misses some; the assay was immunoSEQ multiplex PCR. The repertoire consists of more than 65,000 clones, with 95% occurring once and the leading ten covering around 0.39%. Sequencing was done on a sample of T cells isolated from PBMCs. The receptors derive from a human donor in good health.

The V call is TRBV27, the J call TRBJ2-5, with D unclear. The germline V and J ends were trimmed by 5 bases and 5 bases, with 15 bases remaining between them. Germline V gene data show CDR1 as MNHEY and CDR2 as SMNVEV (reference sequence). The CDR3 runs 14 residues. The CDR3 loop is CASSPYGGLETQYF. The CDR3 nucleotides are TGTGCCAGCAGTCCATACGGCGGTTTGGAGACCCAGTACTTC.

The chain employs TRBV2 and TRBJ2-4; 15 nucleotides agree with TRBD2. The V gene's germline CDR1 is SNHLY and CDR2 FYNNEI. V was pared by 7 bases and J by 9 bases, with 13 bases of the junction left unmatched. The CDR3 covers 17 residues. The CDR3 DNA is TGTGCCAGCATTTACGGACTAGCGGGAGGGCCGAGCGGCATTCAGTACTTC. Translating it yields CASIYGLAGGPSGIQYF.

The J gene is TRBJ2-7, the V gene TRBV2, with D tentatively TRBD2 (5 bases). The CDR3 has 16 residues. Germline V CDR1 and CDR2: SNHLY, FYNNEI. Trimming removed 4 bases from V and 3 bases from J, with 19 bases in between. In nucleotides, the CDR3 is TGTGCCAGCAGTGCGGCCCGGAGGTCCCATTTCTACGAGCAGTACTTC. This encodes CASSAARRSHFYEQYF.

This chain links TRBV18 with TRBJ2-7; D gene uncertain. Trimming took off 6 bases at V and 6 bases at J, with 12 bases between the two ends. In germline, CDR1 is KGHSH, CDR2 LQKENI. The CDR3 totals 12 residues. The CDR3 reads CASSPRLGEQYF. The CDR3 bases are TGTGCCAGCTCCCCTCGGCTAGGCGAGCAGTACTTC.

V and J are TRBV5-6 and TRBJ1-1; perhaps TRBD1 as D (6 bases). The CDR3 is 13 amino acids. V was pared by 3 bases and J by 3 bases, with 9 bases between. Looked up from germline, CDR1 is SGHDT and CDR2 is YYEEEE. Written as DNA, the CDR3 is TGTGCCAGCAGCTCCGACAGGCACACTGAAGCTTTCTTT. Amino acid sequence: CASSSDRHTEAFF.

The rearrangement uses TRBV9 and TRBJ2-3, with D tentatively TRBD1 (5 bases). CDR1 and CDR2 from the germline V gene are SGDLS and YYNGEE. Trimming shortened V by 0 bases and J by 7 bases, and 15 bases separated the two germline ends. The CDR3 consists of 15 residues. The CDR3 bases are TGTGCCAGCAGCGTAGCATACAAAGGGGTTCATACGCAGTATTTT. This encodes CASSVAYKGVHTQYF.

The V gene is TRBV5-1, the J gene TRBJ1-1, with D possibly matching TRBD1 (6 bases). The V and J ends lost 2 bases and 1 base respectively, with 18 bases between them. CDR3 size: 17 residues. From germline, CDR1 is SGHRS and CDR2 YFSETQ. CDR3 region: CASSFRGLQGRNTEAFF. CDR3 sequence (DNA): TGCGCCAGCAGCTTCCGCGGGCTACAGGGCAGGAACACTGAAGCTTTCTTT.

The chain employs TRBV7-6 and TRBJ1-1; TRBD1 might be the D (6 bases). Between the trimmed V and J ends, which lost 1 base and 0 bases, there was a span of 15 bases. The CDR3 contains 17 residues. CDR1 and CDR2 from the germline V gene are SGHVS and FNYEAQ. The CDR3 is CASSLERAGAVNTEAFF. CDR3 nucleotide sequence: TGTGCCAGCAGCTTAGAAAGGGCAGGGGCCGTGAACACTGAAGCTTTCTTT.

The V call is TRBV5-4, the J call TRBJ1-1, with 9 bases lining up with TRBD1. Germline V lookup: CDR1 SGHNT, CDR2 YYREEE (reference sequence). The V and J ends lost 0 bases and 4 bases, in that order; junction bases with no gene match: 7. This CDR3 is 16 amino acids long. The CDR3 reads CASSLGQGEVGTEAFF. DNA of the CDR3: TGTGCCAGCAGCTTGGGACAGGGGGAGGTTGGCACTGAAGCTTTCTTT.

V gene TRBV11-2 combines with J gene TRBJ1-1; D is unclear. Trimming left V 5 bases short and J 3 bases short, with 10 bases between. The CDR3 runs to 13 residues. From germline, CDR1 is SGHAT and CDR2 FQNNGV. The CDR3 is CASSQPEDTEAFF. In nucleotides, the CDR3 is TGTGCCAGCAGCCAGCCTGAGGACACTGAAGCTTTCTTT.

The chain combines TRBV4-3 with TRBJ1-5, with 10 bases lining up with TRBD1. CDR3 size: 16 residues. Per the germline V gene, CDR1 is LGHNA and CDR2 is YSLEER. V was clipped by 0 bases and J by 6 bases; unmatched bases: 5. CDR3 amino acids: CASSQDLGQGLQPQHF. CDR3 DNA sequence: TGCGCCAGCAGCCAAGATTTGGGACAGGGGCTTCAGCCCCAGCATTTT.

CDR3 amino acids: CASSLAGAYNEQFF. DNA for the CDR3: TGTGCCAGCAGCTTAGCGGGGGCCTACAATGAGCAGTTCTTC. The chain uses TRBV5-6 and TRBJ2-1; 8 nucleotides align to TRBD2. From germline, CDR1 is SGHDT and CDR2 YYEEEE. The CDR3 spans 14 residues. The V segment lost 2 bases and the J segment 2 bases; nucleotides outside the gene matches: 0.

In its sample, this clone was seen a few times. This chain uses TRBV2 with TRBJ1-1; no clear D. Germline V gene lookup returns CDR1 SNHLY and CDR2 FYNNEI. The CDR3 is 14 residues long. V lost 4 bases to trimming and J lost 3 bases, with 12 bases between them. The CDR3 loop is CASSVTGTYTEAFF. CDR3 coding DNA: TGTGCCAGCAGTGTCACGGGAACCTACACTGAAGCTTTCTTT.

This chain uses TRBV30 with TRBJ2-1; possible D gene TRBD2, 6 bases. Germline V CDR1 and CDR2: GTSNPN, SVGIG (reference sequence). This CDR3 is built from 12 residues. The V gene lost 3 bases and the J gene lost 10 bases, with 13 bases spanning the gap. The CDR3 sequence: CAWSGLRVEQFF. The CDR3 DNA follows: TGTGCCTGGAGCGGACTACGCGTAGAGCAGTTCTTC.

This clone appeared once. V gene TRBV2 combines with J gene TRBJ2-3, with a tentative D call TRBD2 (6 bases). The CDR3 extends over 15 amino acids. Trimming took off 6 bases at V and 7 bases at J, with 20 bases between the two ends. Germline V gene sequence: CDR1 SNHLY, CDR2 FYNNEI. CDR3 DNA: TGTGCCAGCAGGGCAGACGGAGGGGTAGCATATACGCAGTATTTT. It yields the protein CASRADGGVAYTQYF.

DNA of the CDR3: TGTGCCAGCTCATCCGACAGCATCCTCTATGGCTACACCTTC. Translation gives CASSSDSILYGYTF. The chain combines TRBV18 with TRBJ1-2; D may be TRBD1 (5 bases). V was clipped by 5 bases and J by 4 bases, with 14 bases between them. Germline values: CDR1 KGHSH, CDR2 LQKENI. The CDR3 is 14 residues long.

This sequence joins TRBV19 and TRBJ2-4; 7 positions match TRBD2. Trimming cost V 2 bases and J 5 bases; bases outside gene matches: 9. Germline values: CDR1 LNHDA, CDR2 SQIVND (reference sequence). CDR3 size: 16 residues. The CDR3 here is CASSIMGGNRQNIQYF. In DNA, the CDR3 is TGTGCCAGTAGTATAATGGGGGGGAACAGGCAAAACATTCAGTACTTC. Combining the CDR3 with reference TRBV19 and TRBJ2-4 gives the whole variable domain DGGITQSPKYLFRKEGQNVTLSCEQNLNHDAMYWYRQDPGQGLRLIYYSQIVNDFQKGDIAEGYSVSREKKESFPLTVTSAQKNPTAFYLCASSIMGGNRQNIQYFGAGTRLSVL.

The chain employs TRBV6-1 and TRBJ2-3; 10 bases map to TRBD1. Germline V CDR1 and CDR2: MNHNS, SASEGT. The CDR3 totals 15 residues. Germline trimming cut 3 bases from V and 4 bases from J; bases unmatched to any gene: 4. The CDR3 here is CASSEDRGIPDTQYF. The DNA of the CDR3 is TGTGCCAGCAGTGAGGACAGGGGGATTCCAGATACGCAGTATTTT.

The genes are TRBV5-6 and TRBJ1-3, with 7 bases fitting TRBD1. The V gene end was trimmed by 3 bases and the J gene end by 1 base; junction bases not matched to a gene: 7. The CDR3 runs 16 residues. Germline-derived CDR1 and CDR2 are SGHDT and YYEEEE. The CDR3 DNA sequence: TGTGCCAGCAGCTCCACAGGGGTCATGTCTGGAAACACCATATATTTT. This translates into CASSSTGVMSGNTIYF. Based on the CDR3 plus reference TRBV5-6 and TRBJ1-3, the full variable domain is DAGVTQSPTHLIKTRGQQVTLRCSPKSGHDTVSWYQQALGQGPQFIFQYYEEEERQRGNFPDRFSGHQFPNYSSELNVNALLLGDSALYLCASSSTGVMSGNTIYFGEGSWLTVV.

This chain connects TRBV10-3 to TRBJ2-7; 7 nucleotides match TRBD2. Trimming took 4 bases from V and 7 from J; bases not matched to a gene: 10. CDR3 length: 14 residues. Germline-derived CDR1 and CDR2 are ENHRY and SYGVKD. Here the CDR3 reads CAISGEREVNEQYF. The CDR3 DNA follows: TGTGCCATCAGTGGAGAGCGGGAAGTTAATGAGCAGTACTTC.

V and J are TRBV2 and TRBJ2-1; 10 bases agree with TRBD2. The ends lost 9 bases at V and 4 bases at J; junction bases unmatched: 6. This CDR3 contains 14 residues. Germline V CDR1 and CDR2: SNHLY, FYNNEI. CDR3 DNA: TGTGCCAGGGGGGGACTAGCGCTGTACAATGAGCAGTTCTTC. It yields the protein CARGGLALYNEQFF.

The CDR3 spells CASSRPGLGTGELFF. The CDR3 region has the DNA TGTGCCAGCTCCCGCCCGGGTTTAGGCACCGGGGAGCTGTTTTTT. V gene TRBV18 combines with J gene TRBJ2-2; D unclear. Germline CDR1 reads KGHSH; CDR2 reads LQKENI. The V and J ends lost 6 bases and 4 bases respectively, with 15 bases between them. The CDR3 covers 15 residues.

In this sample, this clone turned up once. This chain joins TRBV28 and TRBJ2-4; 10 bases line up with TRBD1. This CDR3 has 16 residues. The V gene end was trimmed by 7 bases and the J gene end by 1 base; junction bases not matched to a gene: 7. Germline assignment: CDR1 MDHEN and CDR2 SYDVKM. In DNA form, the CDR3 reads TGTGCCAGCATCGGACAGGGGGAGGTTGCCAAAAACATTCAGTACTTC. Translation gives CASIGQGEVAKNIQYF.

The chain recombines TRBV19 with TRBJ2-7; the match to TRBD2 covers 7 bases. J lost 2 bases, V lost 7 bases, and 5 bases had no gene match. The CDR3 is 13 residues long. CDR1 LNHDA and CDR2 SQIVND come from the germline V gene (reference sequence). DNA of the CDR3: TGTGCCAGTAAGGGAGGGCCAACCTACGAGCAGTACTTC. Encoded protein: CASKGGPTYEQYF.

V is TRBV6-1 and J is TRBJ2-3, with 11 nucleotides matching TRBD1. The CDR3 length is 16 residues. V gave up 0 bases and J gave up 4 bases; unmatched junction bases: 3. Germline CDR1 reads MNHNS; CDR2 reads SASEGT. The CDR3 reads CASSEAPGQGADTQYF. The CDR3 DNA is TGTGCCAGCAGTGAAGCGCCGGGACAGGGGGCAGATACGCAGTATTTT.